The clone carrying this T cell receptor (beta chain) showed up many times. The V gene lost 4 bases and the J gene lost 1 base, with 10 bases spanning the gap. Per germline, CDR1 SGHRS and CDR2 YFSETQ. The CDR3 is made up of 14 amino acids. This entry belongs to a study of blood T cells in healthy people across ages. Looking at the study overall: For every two T cells, template switching captured about one barcoded beta molecule.

It was with a sample-barcoded 5' primer and a J-beta primer mix that a second PCR of roughly 6 to 12 cycles was run. TCRdb itself ran the 5' RACE reads through MiXCR, one entry per CDR3 protein. The top ten hold about 54% of the sample, which has approximately 350,000 distinct CDR3 sequences, roughly half seen once. This sequence originates from a man aged 60 to 69 in good health. J is TRBJ2-3 and V is TRBV5-1; either TRBD1 or TRBD2 may fit D (6 bases each). The material sequenced was blood. The CDR3 sequence: CASSRRGGTDTQYF. The CDR3 nucleotides are TGCGCCAGCAGCCGGAGGGGGGGCACAGATACGCAGTATTTT. The entire variable domain, with the rest obtained from reference TRBV5-1 and TRBJ2-3, is as follows: KAGVTQTPRYLIKTRGQQVTLSCSPISGHRSVSWYQQTPGQGLQFLFEYFSETQRNKGNFPGRFSGRQFSNSRSEMNVSTLELGDSALYLCASSRRGGTDTQYFGPGTRLTVL.